This T cell receptor (beta chain) was found in a study of shared clonotypes between healthy human individuals. Assay: immunoSEQ multiplex PCR; the TCRdb copy retains only in-frame clones and omits some. The table shows over a million clones, with 70% to 80% occurring only once. The CDR3 is 13 amino acids. Germline-derived CDR1 and CDR2 are SQVTM and ANQGSEA. Trimming took off 7 bases at V and 7 bases at J, with 19 bases between the two ends. The chain couples TRBV29-1 to TRBJ1-1; a possible D gene is TRBD1 (6 bases). The receptor was derived from a man aged 18 to 35 in good health. Some clones in this sample may be carry-over from other donors' samples. The sample consisted of memory CD4+ T cells from PBMCs. Documented subset: CD45RA-negative fraction. CDR3: CSAQTGLLLEAFF. The CDR3 DNA follows: TGCAGCGCACAGACAGGACTGCTCCTTGAAGCTTTCTTT.